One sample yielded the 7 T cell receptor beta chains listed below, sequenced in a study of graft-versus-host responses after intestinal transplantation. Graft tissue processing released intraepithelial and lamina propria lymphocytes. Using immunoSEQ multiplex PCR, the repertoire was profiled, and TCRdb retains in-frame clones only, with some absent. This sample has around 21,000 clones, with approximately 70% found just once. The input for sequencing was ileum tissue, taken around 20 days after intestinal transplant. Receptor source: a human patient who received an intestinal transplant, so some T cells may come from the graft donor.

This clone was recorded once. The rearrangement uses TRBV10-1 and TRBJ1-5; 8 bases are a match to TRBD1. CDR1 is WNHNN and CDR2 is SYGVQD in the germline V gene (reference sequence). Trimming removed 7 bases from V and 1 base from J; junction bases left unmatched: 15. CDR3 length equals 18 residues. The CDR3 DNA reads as TGCGCCAGCATACCGGGCAGGGGGCGAACTAAGAGCAATCAGCCCCAGCATTTT. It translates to CASIPGRGRTKSNQPQHF.

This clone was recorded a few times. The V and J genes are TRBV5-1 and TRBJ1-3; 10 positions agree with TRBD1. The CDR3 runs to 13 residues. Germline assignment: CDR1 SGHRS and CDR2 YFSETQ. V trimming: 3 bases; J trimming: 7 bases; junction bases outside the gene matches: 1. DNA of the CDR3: TGCGCCAGCAGCTCGGGACAGGGGAACACCATATATTTT. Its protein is CASSSGQGNTIYF.

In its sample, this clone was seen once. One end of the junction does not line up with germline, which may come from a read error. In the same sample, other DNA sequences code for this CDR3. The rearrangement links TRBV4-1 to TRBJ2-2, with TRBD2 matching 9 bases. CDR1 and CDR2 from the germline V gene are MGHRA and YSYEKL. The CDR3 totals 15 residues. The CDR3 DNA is TGCGCCAGCAGCTGGCGGGAGGGGAACACCGGGGAGCTGTTTTTC. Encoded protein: CASSWREGNTGELFF.

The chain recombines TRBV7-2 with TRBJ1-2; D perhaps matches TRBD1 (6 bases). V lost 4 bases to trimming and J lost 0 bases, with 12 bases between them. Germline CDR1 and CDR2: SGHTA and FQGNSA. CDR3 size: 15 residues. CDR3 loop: CASSSTGSSNYGYTF. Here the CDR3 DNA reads TGTGCCAGCAGCTCTACAGGGTCCTCTAACTATGGCTACACCTTC.

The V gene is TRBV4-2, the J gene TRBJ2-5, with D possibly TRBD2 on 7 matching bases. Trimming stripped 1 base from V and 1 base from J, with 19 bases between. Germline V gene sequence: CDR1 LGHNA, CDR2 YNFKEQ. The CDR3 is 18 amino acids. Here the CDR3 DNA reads TGTGCCAGCAGCCAAGTTGGGGGGGCAAACCCGGTCCAAGAGACCCAGTACTTC. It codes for CASSQVGGANPVQETQYF.

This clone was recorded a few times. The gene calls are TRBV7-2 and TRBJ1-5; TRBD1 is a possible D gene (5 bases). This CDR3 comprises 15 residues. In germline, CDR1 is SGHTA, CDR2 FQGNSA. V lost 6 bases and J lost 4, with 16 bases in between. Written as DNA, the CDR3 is TGTGCCAGCAGGGTATATGGGGGGGTGAATCAGCCCCAGCATTTT. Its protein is CASRVYGGVNQPQHF.

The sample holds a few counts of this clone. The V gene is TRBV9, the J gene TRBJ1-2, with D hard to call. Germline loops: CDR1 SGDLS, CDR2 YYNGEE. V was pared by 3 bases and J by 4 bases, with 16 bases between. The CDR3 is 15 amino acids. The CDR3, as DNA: TGTGCCAGCAGCGGGGCGCGGGCCGAGGGCTATGGCTACACCTTC. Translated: CASSGARAEGYGYTF. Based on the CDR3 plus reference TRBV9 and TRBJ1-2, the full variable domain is DSGVTQTPKHLITATGQRVTLRCSPRSGDLSVYWYQQSLDQGLQFLIQYYNGEERAKGNILERFSAQQFPDLHSELNLSSLELGDSALYFCASSGARAEGYGYTFGSGTRLTVV.